Listed below are T cell receptor beta chains from one sample, sequenced in a study of shared T cell receptors in the human thymus. Only in-frame clones appear in the TCRdb table, and some are missing; sequencing was by immunoSEQ multiplex PCR. The profile shows hundreds of thousands of clones, 87% of them singletons. The same specimen was also included in a second study, on human thymus T cells.

The sample comprised thymocytes. Receptors were obtained from a boy in the first two years of life with a congenital heart defect. Each CDR3 is given without its conserved first and last residue.

TRBV5-4	TRBJ2-1	16	ASSSGVSSGDTYNEQF
TRBV28	TRBJ1-2	13	ASSFPDSLNYGYT
TRBV9	TRBJ1-6	17	ASSPSPQGATSYNSPLH
TRBV5-1	TRBJ2-7	14	ASSLGATGGRDEQY
TRBV27	TRBJ2-5	15	ASSLVRQGRWVETQY
TRBV7-2	TRBJ2-2	15	ASSMGLAGGFTGELF
TRBV7-2	TRBJ2-3	8	AIHTDTQY
TRBV11-2	TRBJ1-6	14	ASSPRLDTDNSPLH
TRBV28	TRBJ1-2	12	ASSYPGGLGGYT
TRBV6-6	TRBJ1-6	11	ASSYNRGLPLH
TRBV25-1	TRBJ2-1	9	ASSDAGEQF
TRBV27	TRBJ1-2	12	ATRPGQGTWGYT
TRBV28	TRBJ1-2	13	ASSLGQGWDYGYT
TRBV7-6	TRBJ2-7	17	ASSIKSGTSLLSSYEQY
TRBV6-1	TRBJ1-5	15	ASSEVDRGRGNQPQH
TRBV5-1	-	12	ASSYGDRAYEQY
TRBV27	TRBJ2-7	11	ASYRQGSYEQY
TRBV5-8	TRBJ1-1	11	ASSLLGNTEAF
TRBV7-9	TRBJ2-7	13	ASSLAGGTYGEQY
TRBV2	TRBJ2-1	13	ASSEVGTGGDEQF
TRBV29-1	TRBJ1-1	10	SADRGPQEAF
TRBV14	TRBJ2-1	15	ASSQDVAGGSYNEQF
TRBV14	TRBJ2-7	12	ASSQFQGYDEQY
TRBV19	TRBJ2-4	12	ASSISQGEDIQY
TRBV2	TRBJ1-4	11	ASCDRFNEKLF
TRBV28	TRBJ1-1	17	ASSLCLVQGTYQNTEAF
TRBV4-3	TRBJ2-1	14	ASRRNRDSVYNEQF
TRBV19	TRBJ1-5	12	ASSIPRGDQPQH
TRBV25-1	TRBJ2-7	14	ASSPSGQGETYEQY
TRBV6-5	TRBJ2-1	12	ASKAGESPNEQF
TRBV18	TRBJ2-5	15	ASSPPIRDKNQETQY
TRBV4-3	TRBJ2-7	14	ASSPQIGTGAYEQY
TRBV14	TRBJ2-5	13	ASSQATGGPKTQY
TRBV19	TRBJ1-2	14	ASSMGTPGSGYGYT
TRBV5-8	TRBJ2-7	12	ARNLRKAGYEQY
TRBV5-6	TRBJ1-5	13	ASSLARGGNQPQH
TRBV28	TRBJ1-2	15	ASSLSPPGGLGYGYT
TRBV28	-	11	ATETSGSHEQY
TRBV4-2	TRBJ1-2	14	ASSQDYRLLNYGYT
TRBV7-2	TRBJ1-1	12	ASSLDPLTTEAF
TRBV18	TRBJ1-4	15	ASSPGQGISTNEKLF
TRBV4-2	TRBJ2-1	13	ASSQGSTRVNEQF
TRBV7-9	TRBJ2-2	12	ASSLGEETGELF
TRBV25-1	TRBJ2-7	16	ASSPRTSGSIGSYEQY
TRBV7-9	TRBJ2-7	13	ASSLEAGLSYEQY
TRBV11-2	TRBJ2-5	11	ASSHGGAETQY
TRBV4-1	TRBJ1-1	18	ASSQTRNRETVEPNTEAF
TRBV19	TRBJ1-2	13	ASSIGTGVTNGYT
TRBV7-9	TRBJ1-1	12	ASSSGESGGEAF
TRBV28	TRBJ2-1	13	ASSLPGTSGCEQF
TRBV4-3	TRBJ1-3	19	ASSQAKKTGERYSAGNTIY
TRBV11-2	TRBJ2-2	11	ASSTRGTGELF
TRBV9	TRBJ2-1	20	ASSVGPYGPLLAGTPYDEQF
TRBV27	TRBJ1-5	12	ASSLLPTRQPQH
TRBV4-1	TRBJ2-3	12	ASSQGPNTDTQY
TRBV5-1	TRBJ1-1	12	ASSFEHQNTEAF
TRBV21-1	TRBJ1-3	18	ASSKGSKQGRERSGNTIY
TRBV28	TRBJ2-7	13	ASSSNRDYPYEQY
TRBV12-5	TRBJ2-1	11	ASAPDGGEVQF
TRBV28	TRBJ2-7	15	ASSLSNGDRGGYEQY